This T cell receptor (beta chain) came from a study of response to subunit inactivated influenza vaccine. Using its own MiXCR run on the RT-PCR reads, TCRdb lists one record per CDR3 protein. The table includes almost 250,000 distinct CDR3 sequences, more than 9% detected once. Regarding the study as a whole: That few new T cells are recruited by each seasonal influenza vaccination was the authors' suggestion.

Germline V lookup: CDR1 MNHEY, CDR2 SVGAGI. The V end lost 6 bases, the J end lost 6 bases, and 15 bases lay between the germline ends. The CDR3 has 13 amino acids. This clonotype came up many times. What it recognizes is unknown. The TCR sequence derives from a man in his fifties who received an inactivated influenza vaccine. This sample comprised non-naive T cells sorted from PBMCs, obtained less than 15 days before vaccination. This chain uses TRBV6-5 with TRBJ2-7; D may correspond to TRBD1 or TRBD2 (5 bases each). CDR3 in DNA: TGTGCCAGCAGACCCGATTTCGGGACCGAGCAGTACTTC. As protein: CASRPDFGTEQYF.